Listed here are 32 T cell receptor beta chains from one sample, sequenced in a study of long-term antiretroviral therapy in people with HIV (dated 2022 in TCRdb). The immunoSEQ hsTCRB v3.0 assay was used at survey level resolution for TRB variable region sequencing. Not all clones reach the TCRdb copy of this immuneACCESS table, which keeps in-frame sequences only. Checked studies attribute under half of the gap to unresolved V genes and leave the rest unexplained. The table for this sample lists roughly 16,000 clones; roughly 94% of them were counted only once. The biggest ten clones account for approximately 4.2% of the sample. Sample: unsorted PBMCs, taken about 6 years after starting antiretroviral therapy. Source of these receptors: a woman between 50 and 59 years old with HIV.

The chain links TRBV5-1 to TRBJ2-6, with 9 bases that match TRBD1. The CDR3 loop spans 15 amino acids. Germline V gene lookup returns CDR1 SGHRS and CDR2 YFSETQ. J gave up 8 bases and V 3 bases, and 6 bases lay outside the gene matches. This chain's CDR3 is CASSSRTGVTNVLTF. The CDR3 DNA sequence: TGCGCCAGCAGCTCCCGGACAGGGGTGACCAACGTCCTGACTTTC.

The chain carries TRBV6-4 and TRBJ1-2; D call uncertain. CDR3 length: 15 amino acids. The germline gives CDR1 MRHNA, CDR2 SNTAGT. Trimming left V 3 bases short and J 4 bases short, with 15 bases between. The CDR3 sequence: CASSEDASYSYGYTF. CDR3 bases: TGTGCCAGCAGTGAAGACGCAAGCTACTCCTATGGCTACACCTTC.

This clone was picked up one time. The J gene is TRBJ1-2, the V gene TRBV5-1; 8 nucleotides agree with TRBD1. Germline CDR1 and CDR2: SGHRS and YFSETQ. The CDR3 covers 17 residues. Trimming took 3 bases from V and 6 from J; bases not matched to a gene: 16. This chain's CDR3 is CASSSILTGTGTDGYTF. The CDR3 coding sequence is TGCGCCAGCAGCTCGATACTCACCGGGACAGGAACCGATGGCTACACCTTC. The full variable domain, completed using reference TRBV5-1 and TRBJ1-2, is KAGVTQTPRYLIKTRGQQVTLSCSPISGHRSVSWYQQTPGQGLQFLFEYFSETQRNKGNFPGRFSGRQFSNSRSEMNVSTLELGDSALYLCASSSILTGTGTDGYTFGSGTRLTVV.

This clone came up once. The V call is TRBV2, the J call TRBJ2-7, with no clear D. Trimming cost V 0 bases and J 0 bases, with 9 bases left between them. Germline V gene sequence: CDR1 SNHLY, CDR2 FYNNEI. The CDR3 is 15 amino acids. CDR3 sequence: CASSEAGLDSYEQYF. The CDR3 nucleotides are TGTGCCAGCAGTGAAGCGGGCCTAGACTCCTACGAGCAGTACTTC.

As to this clone: The sample holds other DNA sequences that translate to the same CDR3. The chain has TRBV6-1 and TRBJ1-5, with TRBD1 identical over 7 bases. This CDR3 contains 14 residues. Germline values: CDR1 MNHNS, CDR2 SASEGT. After removal of 1 base from V and 7 bases from J, the junction contained 4 bases not matched to a gene. CDR3 bases: TGTGCCAGCAGTGAAGTGACAGGGAGACAGCCCCAGCATTTT. Amino acid sequence: CASSEVTGRQPQHF.

The rearrangement links TRBV7-3 to TRBJ2-1; 9 bases are a match to TRBD2. Trimming took 2 bases from V and 6 from J; bases not matched to a gene: 5. CDR1 SGHTA and CDR2 FQGTGA come from the germline V gene. This CDR3 region has 15 residues. The DNA of the CDR3 is TGTGCCAGCAGCTTAGGGGCGGGAGGGACCAATGAGCAGTTCTTC. Encoded protein: CASSLGAGGTNEQFF.

The chain couples TRBV18 to TRBJ1-5; 9 bases match TRBD1. The junction had 9 bases not matched to a gene; V was cut back by 3 bases and J by 3 bases. Germline V gene data show CDR1 as KGHSH and CDR2 as LQKENI. The CDR3 has 17 residues. The CDR3: CASSPGQGKDNNQPQHF. In DNA form, the CDR3 reads TGTGCCAGCTCACCCGGACAGGGGAAGGATAACAATCAGCCCCAGCATTTT. The variable domain in full, completed from reference TRBV18 and TRBJ1-5, reads NAGVMQNPRHLVRRRGQEARLRCSPMKGHSHVYWYRQLPEEGLKFMVYLQKENIIDESGMPKERFSAEFPKEGPSILRIQQVVRGDSAAYFCASSPGQGKDNNQPQHFGDGTRLSIL.

The V call is TRBV27, the J call TRBJ2-3; D possibly corresponds to TRBD1 (6 bases). Germline V gene sequence: CDR1 MNHEY, CDR2 SMNVEV (reference sequence). This CDR3 comprises 14 residues. The V end lost 6 bases, the J end lost 3 bases, and 13 bases lay between the germline ends. As DNA, the CDR3 is TGTGCCAGCAGCACAGAACAGGGTACAGATACGCAGTATTTT. Amino acids: CASSTEQGTDTQYF.

The J gene is TRBJ2-5, the V gene TRBV5-6, with TRBD1 as a possible D gene (5 bases). The DNA matches TRBJ2-7 better at its end, which makes the J call doubtful. The CDR3 consists of 13 residues. Germline V gene sequence: CDR1 SGHDT, CDR2 YYEEEE. The CDR3 DNA follows: TGTGCCAGCAGCTTGACAGGAATCTACGAGCAGTACTTC. It is translated as CASSLTGIYEQYF.

The chain employs TRBV2 and TRBJ2-7, with 10 bases that match TRBD1. CDR1 is SNHLY, CDR2 FYNNEI, per germline. After removal of 5 bases from V and 7 bases from J, the junction contained 5 bases not matched to a gene. The CDR3 extends over 13 amino acids. The CDR3 DNA sequence: TGTGCCAGCAGTTGGGACAGGGGATTGGAGCAGTACTTC. Protein product: CASSWDRGLEQYF. Based on the CDR3 plus reference TRBV2 and TRBJ2-7, the full variable domain is EPEVTQTPSHQVTQMGQEVILRCVPISNHLYFYWYRQILGQKVEFLVSFYNNEISEKSEIFDDQFSVERPDGSNFTLKIRSTKLEDSAMYFCASSWDRGLEQYFGPGTRLTVT.

The chain employs TRBV6-5 and TRBJ1-2; TRBD1 is a possible D gene (6 bases). V lost 6 bases to trimming and J lost 0 bases, with 11 bases between them. CDR3 length equals 14 residues. Germline CDR1 MNHEY, CDR2 SVGAGI. CDR3: CASRSGQSNYGYTF. The CDR3 coding sequence is TGTGCCAGCAGATCCGGACAGTCTAACTATGGCTACACCTTC.

The chain recombines TRBV19 with TRBJ2-1, with 12 bases identical to TRBD2. In germline, CDR1 is LNHDA, CDR2 SQIVND (reference sequence). The CDR3 contains 15 residues. V lost 6 bases and J lost 6; bases outside the gene matches: 6. The DNA for the CDR3 is TGTGCCAGTAGCAAACAGACTAGCGGGAGCAATGAGCAGTTCTTC. It is translated as CASSKQTSGSNEQFF.

This sequence joins TRBV5-1 and TRBJ2-3; TRBD2 matches 10 bases. The germline gives CDR1 SGHRS, CDR2 YFSETQ. V trimming: 0 bases; J trimming: 5 bases; junction bases outside the gene matches: 3. This CDR3 has 15 residues. The CDR3 DNA sequence: TGCGCCAGCAGCTTGGGGCTAGCGGGAGTAGATACGCAGTATTTT. Encoded protein: CASSLGLAGVDTQYF.

V is TRBV4-3 and J is TRBJ2-5; 10 bases map to TRBD2. Per germline, CDR1 LGHNA and CDR2 YSLEER. The CDR3 runs 16 residues. V shed 0 bases, J shed 2 bases, and the junction held 3 bases outside the gene matches. The CDR3 loop is CASSQDLTSGQETQYF. The CDR3 DNA sequence: TGCGCCAGCAGCCAAGATCTGACTAGCGGGCAAGAGACCCAGTACTTC.

The CDR3 spells CASSLGGLADRSYEQYF. CDR3 nucleotides: TGCGCCAGCAGCTTGGGGGGACTAGCGGATAGATCCTACGAGCAGTACTTC. The J gene is TRBJ2-7, the V gene TRBV5-1; TRBD2 aligns across 11 bases. The trim removed 0 bases at V and 1 base at J, leaving 6 bases unmatched. The CDR3 is 17 amino acids. Germline V gene data show CDR1 as SGHRS and CDR2 as YFSETQ.

The rearrangement uses TRBV6-6 and TRBJ2-7; 10 bases map to TRBD1. The CDR3 length is 14 residues. V lost 7 bases and J lost 3; bases outside the gene matches: 6. The V gene's germline CDR1 is MNHNY and CDR2 SVGAGI (reference sequence). CDR3 coding DNA: TGTGCCAGCACTACCGGGACAGGGGTCTACGAGCAGTACTTC. Residues: CASTTGTGVYEQYF.

The chain carries TRBV7-2 and TRBJ2-1, with unresolved D. The CDR3 covers 17 residues. The V gene's germline CDR1 is SGHTA and CDR2 FQGNSA. Trimming left V 5 bases short and J 0 bases short, with 17 bases between. CDR3 protein: CASSHEPGPPSYNEQFF. CDR3 nucleotide sequence: TGTGCCAGCAGCCATGAACCAGGACCCCCCTCCTACAATGAGCAGTTCTTC.

V and J are TRBV7-2 and TRBJ2-7; either TRBD1 or TRBD2 may fit D (6 bases each). The germline CDR1 and CDR2 sequences are SGHTA and FQGNSA. The CDR3 is 16 amino acids. V was trimmed by 2 bases and J by 1 base, leaving 15 bases between them. The CDR3 DNA reads TGTGCCAGCAGCTTAAGAGGGGGAGGACTTTCCTACGAGCAGTACTTC. Translation gives CASSLRGGGLSYEQYF.

The V and J genes are TRBV27 and TRBJ2-1; D gene unclear. Per germline, CDR1 MNHEY and CDR2 SMNVEV (reference sequence). The CDR3 is made up of 12 amino acids. This chain's CDR3 is CAVGSLLIEQFF. The CDR3 DNA follows: TGTGCAGTTGGGTCCCTATTAATTGAGCAGTTCTTC.

The chain is built from TRBV5-1 and TRBJ1-2, with D hard to call. Germline loops: CDR1 SGHRS, CDR2 YFSETQ. The CDR3 has 14 residues. Trimming cost V 0 bases and J 1 base, with 7 bases left between them. The CDR3 coding sequence is TGCGCCAGCAGCTTGGGTGACGGTAACTATGGCTACACCTTC. Protein product: CASSLGDGNYGYTF.

J is TRBJ1-1 and V is TRBV2, with no clear D. The CDR3 covers 13 residues. Germline V gives CDR1 SNHLY, CDR2 FYNNEI. Trimming removed 6 bases from V and 6 bases from J, with 14 bases in between. CDR3 amino acids: CASSLDILAEAFF. DNA of the CDR3: TGTGCCAGCAGCCTTGACATCTTAGCTGAAGCTTTCTTT.

CDR3 amino acids: CASSPGTGSYGYTF. The CDR3 bases are TGTGCCAGCAGCCCGGGGACAGGGTCCTATGGCTACACCTTC. The V and J genes are TRBV7-9 and TRBJ1-2; 9 positions match TRBD1. Per germline, CDR1 SEHNR and CDR2 FQNEAQ (reference sequence). The CDR3 spans 14 residues. Trimming removed 5 bases from V and 4 bases from J; junction bases left unmatched: 5. The full variable domain, with the rest looked up from reference TRBV7-9 and TRBJ1-2, is DTGVSQNPRHKITKRGQNVTFRCDPISEHNRLYWYRQTLGQGPEFLTYFQNEAQLEKSRLLSDRFSAERPKGSFSTLEIQRTEQGDSAMYLCASSPGTGSYGYTFGSGTRLTVV.

The genes are TRBV4-1 and TRBJ2-5; 7 bases are a match to TRBD1. CDR1 is MGHRA and CDR2 is YSYEKL in the germline V gene. V lost 4 bases and J lost 5; bases outside the gene matches: 13. This CDR3 spans 16 amino acids. CDR3 in DNA: TGCGCCAGCAGCCCCCAAGGGACGCTCAGGGGGGAGACCCAGTACTTC. Its translation is CASSPQGTLRGETQYF.

The chain is built from TRBV7-2 and TRBJ2-5; a weak D match, TRBD2 (7 bases). V lost 3 bases and J lost 5, with 19 bases in between. The CDR3 contains 16 residues. Germline lookup yields CDR1 SGHTA and CDR2 FQGNSA. This chain's CDR3 is CASSFGVGGGAETQYF. The DNA for the CDR3 is TGTGCCAGCAGCTTCGGGGTTGGGGGGGGCGCTGAGACCCAGTACTTC.

The J gene is TRBJ2-1, the V gene TRBV5-1; 8 nucleotides line up with TRBD1. This CDR3 has 14 amino acids. Germline loops: CDR1 SGHRS, CDR2 YFSETQ. J was trimmed by 5 bases and V by 4 bases; bases with no gene match: 5. Here the CDR3 DNA reads TGCGCCAGCAGCGGGACAGGTCCCGACAATGAGCAGTTCTTC. Protein: CASSGTGPDNEQFF.

The chain has TRBV25-1 and TRBJ2-7; 10 bases are a match to TRBD1. V lost 5 bases and J lost 6; bases outside the gene matches: 10. Germline-derived CDR1 and CDR2 are MGHDK and SYGVNS. The CDR3 has 15 residues. This CDR3 reads CASSRPGTGVGEQYF. In DNA form, the CDR3 reads TGTGCCAGCAGTCGCCCCGGGACAGGGGTCGGCGAGCAGTACTTC.

DNA of the CDR3: TGTGCCAGCAGTTACTCGACAGGGGGCACCCGGATTAAAGCTTTCTTT. It specifies CASSYSTGGTRIKAFF. The J gene is TRBJ1-1, the V gene TRBV6-6, with TRBD1 matching 10 bases. The germline CDR1 and CDR2 sequences are MNHNY and SVGAGI (reference sequence). The CDR3 consists of 16 residues. The V gene end was trimmed by 0 bases and the J gene end by 9 bases; junction bases not matched to a gene: 10.

The chain joins TRBV7-9 to TRBJ2-5; D uncertain. In germline, CDR1 is SEHNR, CDR2 FQNEAQ (reference sequence). The CDR3 loop spans 14 amino acids. Trimming stripped 2 bases from V and 1 base from J, with 8 bases between. CDR3 coding DNA: TGTGCCAGCAGCTTATTTACCAGCCAAGAGACCCAGTACTTC. Translating it yields CASSLFTSQETQYF.

V usage is TRBV6-4 and J usage is TRBJ2-3; TRBD2 is a possible D gene (5 bases). Trimming stripped 6 bases from V and 0 bases from J, with 10 bases between. The CDR3 sequence is 14 residues long. Germline V gene sequence: CDR1 MRHNA, CDR2 SNTAGT. As DNA, the CDR3 is TGTGCCAGCAGCAGTCTAGCTAGCACAGATACGCAGTATTTT. Amino acids: CASSSLASTDTQYF.

The CDR3 DNA reads as TGTGCCAGTAGTATGTTTGCCGGGACCTCGGCTGGGGCCAACGTCCTGACTTTC. This translates into CASSMFAGTSAGANVLTF. The gene calls are TRBV19 and TRBJ2-6; D tentatively reads TRBD1 or TRBD2 (5 bases each). CDR1 LNHDA and CDR2 SQIVND come from the germline V gene (reference sequence). Trimming left V 3 bases short and J 2 bases short, with 17 bases between. The CDR3 is made up of 18 amino acids.

The chain employs TRBV25-1 and TRBJ2-1, with 14 bases that match TRBD2. This CDR3 comprises 16 residues. Germline-derived CDR1 and CDR2 are MGHDK and SYGVNS. Trimming cost V 5 bases and J 9 bases; bases outside gene matches: 9. CDR3 in amino acids: CASSHYGTSGSSEQFF. The CDR3 region has the DNA TGTGCCAGCAGTCACTACGGGACTAGCGGGAGTAGTGAGCAGTTCTTC.

The rearrangement links TRBV19 to TRBJ1-5, with no clear D. Germline V lookup: CDR1 LNHDA, CDR2 SQIVND (reference sequence). The V end lost 5 bases, the J end lost 2 bases, and 4 bases lay between the germline ends. CDR3 size: 12 residues. CDR3 amino acids: CASSLRNQPQHF. CDR3 sequence (DNA): TGTGCCAGTAGTCTACGCAATCAGCCCCAGCATTTT.